The 19 T cell receptor beta chains below were found in one sample sequenced in a study of neurological immune-mediated disorders. Via MiXCR, TCRdb re-called the 5' RACE reads, giving one row per CDR3 protein. The repertoire holds tens of thousands of distinct CDR3 sequences, with about 7% as singletons. What was sequenced was PBMCs. These receptors all come from a woman in her 40s in good health.

This clonotype is termed medium-sized. The chain has TRBV6-5 and TRBJ1-2; a weak D match, TRBD1 (6 bases). This CDR3 has 14 amino acids. V gave up 2 bases and J gave up 4 bases, with 11 bases separating them. Germline V lookup: CDR1 MNHEY, CDR2 SVGAGI. The CDR3 nucleotides are TGTGCCAGCAGTTACGACAGGAAAAGCTATGGCTACACCTTC. Translated: CASSYDRKSYGYTF.

In its sample, this clonotype was seen many times. This sequence joins TRBV20-1 and TRBJ2-3, with a tentative D call TRBD1 (5 bases). V shed 3 bases and J shed 6 bases, with 13 bases lying between them. Germline CDR1 is DFQATT and CDR2 is SNEGSKA (reference sequence). This CDR3 is built from 13 residues. The CDR3 sequence: CSASSGAVDTQYF. The CDR3 coding sequence is TGCAGTGCTAGTAGTGGGGCGGTGGATACGCAGTATTTT.

This clonotype was counted at least ten times. V is TRBV5-6 and J is TRBJ2-7, with D tentatively TRBD2 (6 bases). CDR1 SGHDT and CDR2 YYEEEE come from the germline V gene. The CDR3 contains 13 residues. Trimming stripped 4 bases from V and 2 bases from J, with 10 bases between. CDR3: CASSAGRTYEQYV. DNA for the CDR3: TGTGCCAGCAGCGCGGGACGGACCTACGAGCAGTACGTC.

This clonotype was observed at least ten times. The genes are TRBV2 and TRBJ2-7; D is uncertain. The CDR3 totals 12 residues. CDR1 and CDR2 from the germline V gene are SNHLY and FYNNEI. With 7 bases removed from V and 4 bases from J, the gap between germline ends came to 11 bases. CDR3 in amino acids: CASKVGRYEQYF. The CDR3 nucleotides read TGTGCCAGCAAGGTCGGGCGGTACGAGCAGTACTTC.

This chain uses TRBV6-1 with TRBJ1-6, with D possibly TRBD1 on 5 matching bases. This CDR3 is built from 18 residues. The germline gives CDR1 MNHNS, CDR2 SASEGT. The V end was cut by 8 bases, the J end by 5 bases, with 25 bases between. The CDR3 sequence is CASGSQINWGIHNSPLHF. CDR3 DNA: TGTGCCAGCGGGTCCCAAATCAACTGGGGGATCCATAATTCACCCCTCCACTTT.

This clonotype was seen many times. The rearrangement joins TRBV12-5 to TRBJ2-5; 8 bases line up with TRBD1. V gave up 1 base and J gave up 4 bases; unmatched junction bases: 8. This CDR3 contains 16 residues. Per germline, CDR1 LGHNT and CDR2 FRNRAP. In DNA, the CDR3 is TGTGCTAGTGGTTTGGCTGGGACAGGCCGAGGAGAGACCCAGTACTTC. Translating it yields CASGLAGTGRGETQYF.

As to this clonotype: A clone one base away is much larger, so this may be a read error. This chain links TRBV6-2 or TRBV6-3 with TRBJ1-1, with D perhaps TRBD1 (6 bases). The CDR3 is 13 amino acids. Per the germline V gene, CDR1 is MNHEY and CDR2 is SVGEGT. The CDR3, as DNA: TGTACCAGCAGGGGAGGTGGGAACACTGAAGCTTTCTTT. Its translation: CTSRGGGNTEAFF.

This clonotype occurred many times. The chain employs TRBV20-1 and TRBJ2-5, with TRBD1 matching 7 bases. CDR1 DFQATT and CDR2 SNEGSKA come from the germline V gene (reference sequence). J gave up 1 base and V 0 bases, and 8 bases lay outside the gene matches. This CDR3 region has 16 residues. The CDR3 protein is CSARDWQGDSQETQYF. In DNA form, the CDR3 reads TGCAGTGCTAGAGATTGGCAGGGGGACAGCCAAGAGACCCAGTACTTC.

This clonotype was observed at least ten times. CDR3 amino acids: CASSPPTLAGGPDTQYF. In nucleotides, the CDR3 is TGCGCCAGCAGCCCACCCACACTAGCGGGGGGGCCAGATACGCAGTATTTT. The genes are TRBV5-1 and TRBJ2-3; 13 positions match TRBD2. With V trimmed by 4 bases and J by 4 bases, 9 bases remained unmatched. The CDR3 length is 17 residues. Germline V gene sequence: CDR1 SGHRS, CDR2 YFSETQ. The entire variable domain, with the rest obtained from reference TRBV5-1 and TRBJ2-3, is as follows: KAGVTQTPRYLIKTRGQQVTLSCSPISGHRSVSWYQQTPGQGLQFLFEYFSETQRNKGNFPGRFSGRQFSNSRSEMNVSTLELGDSALYLCASSPPTLAGGPDTQYFGPGTRLTVL.

In this sample, this clonotype turned up many times. This sequence joins TRBV25-1 and TRBJ2-2; 8 positions agree with TRBD1. From germline, CDR1 is MGHDK and CDR2 SYGVNS. The CDR3 length is 15 residues. V was clipped by 4 bases and J by 4 bases; unmatched bases: 5. CDR3 bases: TGTGCCAGCAGTGGGGGGACAGGCGTCACCGGGGAGCTGTTTTTT. Encoded protein: CASSGGTGVTGELFF.

This clonotype was detected ten times or more. The chain is built from TRBV2 and TRBJ1-1; D might be TRBD1 (5 bases). The CDR3 length is 13 residues. In germline, CDR1 is SNHLY, CDR2 FYNNEI. V lost 1 base, J lost 7 bases, and 10 bases lay in between. The CDR3 sequence is CASSEGEGIEAFF. The CDR3 bases are TGTGCCAGCAGTGAAGGGGAGGGGATTGAAGCTTTCTTT.

Ten or more counts support this clonotype. The genes are TRBV20-1 and TRBJ1-6; tentative D call: TRBD1 (6 bases). This CDR3 comprises 13 residues. Germline-derived CDR1 and CDR2 are DFQATT and SNEGSKA (reference sequence). V lost 3 bases and J 7 bases, leaving 10 bases between the germline ends. The CDR3 DNA reads TGCAGTGCTAGCGGAGGGGGGAATTCACCCCTCCACTTT. Its translation is CSASGGGNSPLHF.

This clonotype was seen repeatedly, ten times or more. A read error may account for a junction end that differs from germline. The CDR3 DNA is TGTGCCAGCAGTACAGGGGGCAAGCAGCCCCAGCATTTT. This encodes CASSTGGKQPQHF. The chain recombines TRBV9 with TRBJ1-5; 9 bases fit TRBD1. The CDR3 is 13 residues long. Germline V gene sequence: CDR1 SGDLS, CDR2 YYNGEE.

This clonotype has ten or more counts. This chain connects TRBV2 to TRBJ2-1, with 9 positions matching TRBD2. The CDR3 length is 15 residues. J gave up 7 bases and V 4 bases, and 8 bases lay outside the gene matches. Germline V gene lookup returns CDR1 SNHLY and CDR2 FYNNEI. DNA for the CDR3: TGTGCCAGCAGTGTAAGGGCGGGGGGGTTGAATGAGCAGTTCTTC. It is translated as CASSVRAGGLNEQFF.

Many counts were recorded for this clonotype. The V and J genes are TRBV29-1 and TRBJ2-5; the D gene is possibly TRBD2 (6 bases). Germline V gives CDR1 SQVTM, CDR2 ANQGSEA. Trimming took off 6 bases at V and 1 base at J, with 15 bases between the two ends. There are 14 residues in the CDR3. The CDR3 here is CSVVPSGPQETQYF. DNA of the CDR3: TGCAGCGTCGTACCCAGCGGGCCCCAAGAGACCCAGTACTTC. Using reference TRBV29-1 and TRBJ2-5 for the parts outside the CDR3, the full variable domain is SAVISQKPSRDICQRGTSLTIQCQVDSQVTMMFWYRQQPGQSLTLIATANQGSEATYESGFVIDKFPISRPNLTFSTLTVSNMSPEDSSIYLCSVVPSGPQETQYFGPGTRLLVL.

This clonotype was observed many times. The rearrangement joins TRBV5-1 to TRBJ1-6; no reliable D call. The germline CDR1 and CDR2 sequences are SGHRS and YFSETQ. CDR3 length equals 16 residues. V shed 0 bases and J shed 7 bases, with 14 bases lying between them. This CDR3 reads CASSLEFRSYNSPLHF. CDR3 in DNA: TGCGCCAGCAGCTTGGAGTTCAGAAGCTACAATTCACCCCTCCACTTT. The full variable domain, rest sourced from reference TRBV5-1 and TRBJ1-6, is KAGVTQTPRYLIKTRGQQVTLSCSPISGHRSVSWYQQTPGQGLQFLFEYFSETQRNKGNFPGRFSGRQFSNSRSEMNVSTLELGDSALYLCASSLEFRSYNSPLHFGNGTRLTVT.

This clonotype was recorded at least ten times. The gene calls are TRBV2 and TRBJ1-1, with D hard to call. The V gene's germline CDR1 is SNHLY and CDR2 FYNNEI. Trimming took off 5 bases at V and 0 bases at J, with 10 bases between the two ends. This CDR3 is 14 amino acids long. CDR3 amino acids: CASSSSIVNTEAFF. The CDR3 nucleotides are TGTGCCAGCAGTTCCTCGATAGTGAACACTGAAGCTTTCTTT.

This clonotype occurred many times. The J gene is TRBJ1-1, the V gene TRBV25-1; tentative D call: TRBD1 (6 bases). With 4 bases removed from V and 1 base from J, the gap between germline ends came to 13 bases. From germline, CDR1 is MGHDK and CDR2 SYGVNS. This CDR3 spans 15 amino acids. DNA of the CDR3: TGTGCCAGCAGTGTCGGGGGGGCAGGGAACACTGAAGCTTTCTTT. Protein: CASSVGGAGNTEAFF.

This clonotype was seen ten or more times. The chain links TRBV7-8 to TRBJ2-7; 10 positions match TRBD1. CDR1 and CDR2 (germline): SGHVS, FQNEAQ. V lost 5 bases and J lost 0; bases outside the gene matches: 13. The CDR3 length is 18 residues. The CDR3 here is CASSRALTGTGASYEQYF. The CDR3 bases are TGTGCCAGCAGCCGAGCCCTAACCGGGACAGGGGCCTCCTACGAGCAGTACTTC.